This T cell receptor (beta chain) was obtained from a study of T-cell memory formation after mild COVID-19. With 5 bases removed from V and 0 bases from J, the gap between germline ends came to 17 bases. This CDR3 region has 17 residues. Germline V CDR1 and CDR2: SGHTA, FQGNSA. Study results and caveats: Second-wave clones peaking on day 37 lacked confirmed SARS-CoV-2 specificity. The pre-infection memory compartment contained some responding clones, suggesting cross-reactive memory joined.

For this clonotype: Its antigen is unidentified.

TCRdb reprocessed the 5' RACE reads with MiXCR, giving one entry per CDR3 protein. The repertoire holds 500,000 to 550,000 distinct CDR3 sequences, with around 21% as singletons. The clonotype comes from an adult woman who had mild COVID-19 (a few samples of this study predate the infection). Cell type and time point are not known. The chain recombines TRBV7-2 with TRBJ2-1, with D perhaps matching TRBD2 (6 bases). The specimen was PBMCs or a T cell subset sorted from them (not recorded which). This CDR3 reads CASSPWRAGGSYNEQFF. The DNA for the CDR3 is TGTGCCAGCAGCCCCTGGAGGGCCGGGGGCTCCTACAATGAGCAGTTCTTC.